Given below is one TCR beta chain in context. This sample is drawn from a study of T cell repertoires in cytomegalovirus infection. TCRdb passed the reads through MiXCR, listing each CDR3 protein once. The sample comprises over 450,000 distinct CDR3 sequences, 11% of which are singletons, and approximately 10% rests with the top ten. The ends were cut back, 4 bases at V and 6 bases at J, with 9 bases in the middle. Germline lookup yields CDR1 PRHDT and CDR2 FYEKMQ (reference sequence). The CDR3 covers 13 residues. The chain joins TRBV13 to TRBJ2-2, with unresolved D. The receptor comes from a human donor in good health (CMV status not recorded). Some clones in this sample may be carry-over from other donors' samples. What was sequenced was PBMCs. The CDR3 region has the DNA TGTGCCAGCAGCTCCAGTAGCCCCGGGGAGCTGTTTTTT. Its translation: CASSSSSPGELFF.